This passage covers 27 T cell receptor beta chains from one sample sequenced in a study of cytomegalovirus exposure and HLA in healthy donors. Primers for the PCR totalled 60 Vbeta and 13 Jbeta. Repertoires were generated with immunoSEQ multiplex PCR, while TCRdb's copy carries only in-frame clones and drops some. The sample carries 210,000 or so clones, 85% to 90% recorded once. The sequencing input was PBMCs. The receptors derive from a woman under 30 in good health and CMV-seronegative.

V gene TRBV7-5 combines with J gene TRBJ2-3; TRBD1 is the table's D call, not checked against the DNA. TRBV7-5 is recorded as a pseudogene. This CDR3 has 15 residues. CDR3 protein: CVRNRDRGQTDTQYF. The CDR3 DNA sequence: TGTGTCAGAAACCGGGACAGGGGTCAGACAGATACGCAGTATTTT.

J is TRBJ2-1 and V is TRBV4-3, with a tentative D call TRBD2 (5 bases). Germline CDR1 and CDR2: LGHNA and YSLEER. Trimming shortened V by 0 bases and J by 3 bases, and 9 bases separated the two germline ends. This CDR3 has 15 amino acids. The CDR3 sequence is CASSQEEDFYNEQFF. The DNA of the CDR3 is TGCGCCAGCAGCCAAGAAGAGGACTTCTACAATGAGCAGTTCTTC.

The chain combines TRBV2 with TRBJ2-1, with a tentative D call TRBD2 (6 bases). V was pared by 6 bases and J by 4 bases, with 13 bases between. There are 14 residues in the CDR3. CDR1 is SNHLY, CDR2 FYNNEI, per germline. Here the CDR3 DNA reads TGTGCCAGCAGCTCGACTGGACTATACAATGAGCAGTTCTTC. Amino acid sequence: CASSSTGLYNEQFF.

In DNA form, the CDR3 reads TGCGCCAGCAGCGTGACAGGGGGTAGGAACACTGAAGCTTTCTTT. Its translation is CASSVTGGRNTEAFF. V usage is TRBV5-1 and J usage is TRBJ1-1; 9 nucleotides agree with TRBD1. CDR1 SGHRS and CDR2 YFSETQ come from the germline V gene. CDR3 length: 15 residues. Trimming at V came to 4 bases and at J to 1 base, leaving 5 bases not matched to a gene.

The chain combines TRBV21-1 with TRBJ1-6; TRBD1, as called in the table, went unchecked against the DNA. TRBV21-1 is a known pseudogene. The CDR3 length is 15 residues. CDR3 sequence: CASSTTGGWDSPLHF. The CDR3 DNA is TGTGCCAGCAGCACAACAGGGGGCTGGGATTCACCCCTCCACTTT.

This chain uses TRBV4-2 with TRBJ2-1, with 8 nucleotides matching TRBD2. The CDR3 is 13 amino acids. Trimming removed 4 bases from V and 8 bases from J; junction bases left unmatched: 4. Germline V CDR1 and CDR2: LGHNA, YNFKEQ. The CDR3 bases are TGTGCCAGCAGCCCCCGGACTAGCTATGAGCAGTTCTTC. Translating it yields CASSPRTSYEQFF.

The chain employs TRBV19 and TRBJ2-7; D might be TRBD2 (6 bases). The CDR3 is 17 residues long. Looked up from germline, CDR1 is LNHDA and CDR2 is SQIVND (reference sequence). Trimming left V 1 base short and J 1 base short, with 17 bases between. DNA of the CDR3: TGTGCCAGTAGTATAGTTTCCCCGGGAGTAACGTCCTACGAGCAGTACTTC. This sequence encodes CASSIVSPGVTSYEQYF.

This clone was counted between two and nine times. The DNA of the CDR3 is TGTGCCAGAGGGGGCGGCAGTGAAGGTTCGAGGAGGACTGAAGCTTTCTTT. As protein: CARGGGSEGSRRTEAFF. The chain employs TRBV19 and TRBJ1-1; 7 positions match TRBD1. V lost 9 bases and J lost 5; bases outside the gene matches: 21. The length of the CDR3 is 17 residues. Germline assignment: CDR1 LNHDA and CDR2 SQIVND (reference sequence).

This sequence joins TRBV4-1 and TRBJ2-4; D not resolved. From germline, CDR1 is MGHRA and CDR2 YSYEKL. Trimming removed 1 base at V and 0 bases at J, with 13 bases between. This CDR3 spans 17 amino acids. Here the CDR3 reads CASSQVATSLAKNIQYF. As DNA, the CDR3 is TGCGCCAGCAGCCAAGTTGCCACCTCACTAGCCAAAAACATTCAGTACTTC.

The chain joins TRBV4-3 to TRBJ2-2, with 8 positions matching TRBD1. The junction had 6 bases not matched to a gene; V was cut back by 6 bases and J by 3 bases. This CDR3 contains 15 residues. Germline lookup yields CDR1 LGHNA and CDR2 YSLEER. As DNA, the CDR3 is TGCGCCAGCAGACGGACAGGGAAGTACACCGGGGAGCTGTTTTTT. Protein sequence: CASRRTGKYTGELFF.

V and J are TRBV28 and TRBJ1-1; TRBD1 aligns across 7 bases. V gave up 2 bases and J gave up 10 bases; unmatched junction bases: 4. Germline-derived CDR1 and CDR2 are MDHEN and SYDVKM. The CDR3 contains 12 residues. The CDR3: CASSLPGTVAFF. The DNA of the CDR3 is TGTGCCAGCAGTTTACCTGGGACAGTAGCTTTCTTT.

This clone has only one observation. The chain combines TRBV11-2 with TRBJ1-5, with TRBD1 matching 7 bases. This CDR3 has 15 amino acids. J gave up 6 bases and V 4 bases, and 9 bases lay outside the gene matches. The germline V gene has CDR1 SGHAT and CDR2 FQNNGV. In nucleotides, the CDR3 is TGTGCCAGCAGCTCGCTACAGGGGAAGGGTCAGCCCCAGCATTTT. Translation gives CASSSLQGKGQPQHF.

The gene calls are TRBV28 and TRBJ2-2, with TRBD2 identical over 10 bases. The V segment lost 6 bases and the J segment 1 base; nucleotides outside the gene matches: 8. Germline values: CDR1 MDHEN, CDR2 SYDVKM. This CDR3 contains 17 residues. Written as DNA, the CDR3 is TGTGCCAGCAGCCGCTATAGCGGGAGGCGGAACACCGGGGAGCTGTTTTTT. Amino acid sequence: CASSRYSGRRNTGELFF.

On this clone: The CDR3 carries no conserved terminal phenylalanine or tryptophan, so it likely arises from a read error. This chain joins TRBV19 and TRBJ1-1, with D maybe TRBD1 (6 bases). CDR1 is LNHDA, CDR2 SQIVND, per germline (reference sequence). Trimming cost V 4 bases and J 4 bases, with 16 bases left between them. The CDR3 covers 15 residues. The CDR3 DNA is TGTGCCAGTAGTACACTCAGGGGCAAGAGCACTGAAGCTTTCTCT. Protein product: CASSTLRGKSTEAFS.

The chain couples TRBV30 to TRBJ2-4; TRBD2 agrees at 15 bases. There are 19 residues in the CDR3. V gave up 0 bases and J gave up 2 bases; unmatched junction bases: 8. The germline CDR1 and CDR2 sequences are GTSNPN and SVGIG (reference sequence). The CDR3 nucleotides read TGTGCCTGGAGTGTATGGAGGACTAGCGGGAGGGGTTCCAAAAACATTCAGTACTTC. Its translation is CAWSVWRTSGRGSKNIQYF.

The chain couples TRBV4-3 to TRBJ2-6; D remains ambiguous. This CDR3 region has 15 residues. Trimming took 0 bases from V and 0 from J, leaving 3 bases between them. Germline values: CDR1 LGHNA, CDR2 YSLEER. DNA for the CDR3: TGCGCCAGCAGCCAAGACAGCTCTGGGGCCAACGTCCTGACTTTC. This gives the protein CASSQDSSGANVLTF.

This clone was detected once. V usage is TRBV10-2 and J usage is TRBJ2-2; 13 bases line up with TRBD2. From germline, CDR1 is WSHSY and CDR2 SAAADI. The ends lost 6 bases at V and 6 bases at J; junction bases unmatched: 4. The CDR3 has 15 amino acids. For the CDR3, the DNA is TGCGCCAGCAGACTAGCGGGAGGGCCCGCCGGGGAGCTGTTTTTT. Translating gives CASRLAGGPAGELFF.

In its sample, this clone was seen once. V gene TRBV10-2 combines with J gene TRBJ2-7; the match to TRBD1 covers 9 bases. The germline V gene encodes CDR1 WSHSY and CDR2 SAAADI. This CDR3 is built from 14 residues. V dropped 5 bases and J dropped 6; count of bases not matched to a gene: 8. In DNA, the CDR3 is TGCGCCAGCAGTCCCGGGACAGGGTTCACCGAGCAGTACTTC. It yields the protein CASSPGTGFTEQYF.

The table lists this clone with a few counts. V and J are TRBV19 and TRBJ1-1; D is undetermined. The CDR3 is 11 residues long. V was clipped by 7 bases and J by 1 base, with 4 bases between them. Germline V gene data show CDR1 as LNHDA and CDR2 as SQIVND (reference sequence). Here the CDR3 DNA reads TGTGCCAGTATCCGGAACACTGAAGCTTTCTTT. This gives the protein CASIRNTEAFF. Complete variable domain (other parts from reference TRBV19 and TRBJ1-1): DGGITQSPKYLFRKEGQNVTLSCEQNLNHDAMYWYRQDPGQGLRLIYYSQIVNDFQKGDIAEGYSVSREKKESFPLTVTSAQKNPTAFYLCASIRNTEAFFGQGTRLTVV.

This rearrangement joins TRBV6-1 to TRBJ2-7; D uncertain. This CDR3 has 15 residues. Germline V gene sequence: CDR1 MNHNS, CDR2 SASEGT. Trimming removed 0 bases at V and 0 bases at J, with 9 bases between. The CDR3 protein is CASSEAGFRSYEQYF. The CDR3 DNA reads as TGTGCCAGCAGTGAAGCCGGGTTTCGCTCCTACGAGCAGTACTTC.

The J gene is TRBJ1-6, the V gene TRBV18, with D perhaps matching TRBD1 (6 bases). Germline-derived CDR1 and CDR2 are KGHSH and LQKENI. V was trimmed by 3 bases and J by 4 bases, leaving 10 bases between them. The CDR3 is 15 amino acids. The CDR3 protein is CASSPETGYNSPLHF. In DNA, the CDR3 is TGTGCCAGCTCACCGGAGACAGGTTATAATTCACCCCTCCACTTT.

The chain has TRBV6-6 and TRBJ1-6; tentatively, D is TRBD1 (5 bases). The germline V gene has CDR1 MNHNY and CDR2 SVGAGI (reference sequence). Trimming took off 4 bases at V and 1 base at J, with 11 bases between the two ends. The CDR3 loop spans 16 amino acids. CDR3 DNA: TGTGCCAGCAGTTCGCGGGGGTTATCCTATAATTCACCCCTCCACTTT. Translated, it gives CASSSRGLSYNSPLHF.

Concerning this clone: Within the sample, other DNA sequences also encode this same CDR3. The chain recombines TRBV6-1 with TRBJ1-2; a weak D match, TRBD1 (5 bases). The CDR3 runs to 14 residues. V was trimmed by 2 bases and J by 8 bases, leaving 15 bases between them. Germline-derived CDR1 and CDR2 are MNHNS and SASEGT. The chain's CDR3 is CASSEWAGLNGYTF. In DNA form, the CDR3 reads TGTGCCAGCAGTGAATGGGCAGGGTTAAACGGCTACACCTTC.

The chain couples TRBV14 to TRBJ2-7; TRBD2 matches 11 bases. This CDR3 comprises 13 residues. Trimming removed 3 bases from V and 5 bases from J; junction bases left unmatched: 0. Germline V gene data show CDR1 as SGHDN and CDR2 as FVKESK. CDR3 nucleotide sequence: TGTGCCAGCAGCCAGGGACTAGCGGACGAGCAGTACTTC. Residues: CASSQGLADEQYF.

This sequence joins TRBV11-3 and TRBJ1-2, with D perhaps TRBD1 (6 bases). The germline CDR1 and CDR2 sequences are SGHNT and YENEEA. The V and J ends lost 0 bases and 4 bases respectively, with 9 bases between them. The CDR3 length is 14 residues. The CDR3 coding sequence is TGTGCCAGCAGCTTAGAGGGACACTTCTATGGCTACACCTTC. Residues: CASSLEGHFYGYTF.

The V and J genes are TRBV4-1 and TRBJ1-2; possible D gene TRBD1, 6 bases. The length of the CDR3 is 13 residues. Looked up from germline, CDR1 is MGHRA and CDR2 is YSYEKL. Deletions cut 5 bases from V and 2 bases from J, with 9 bases between. The CDR3: CASSLGQNYGYTF. Here the CDR3 DNA reads TGCGCCAGCAGCTTAGGACAGAACTATGGCTACACCTTC.

V and J are TRBV15 and TRBJ1-2, with no clear D. Per the germline V gene, CDR1 is LNHNV and CDR2 is YYDKDF (reference sequence). The CDR3 is made up of 13 amino acids. Trimming stripped 1 base from V and 8 bases from J, with 11 bases between. The CDR3 loop is CATSRVFEYGYTF. In nucleotides, the CDR3 is TGTGCCACCAGCAGAGTTTTTGAGTACGGCTACACCTTC.